This passage covers 22 T cell receptor beta chains from one sample sequenced in a study of T-cell memory formation after mild COVID-19. One entry per CDR3 protein results from TCRdb running MiXCR on the 5' RACE reads. The sample lists over 400,000 distinct CDR3 sequences; under 25% were seen once. Sequencing used PBMCs or a T cell subset sorted from them (not recorded which). Receptors were obtained from an adult woman who had mild COVID-19 (a few samples of this study predate the infection). Cell type and time point are not known.

This clonotype came up a few times. This chain links TRBV4-3 with TRBJ2-2, with D perhaps matching TRBD1 (6 bases). Trimming removed 9 bases from V and 8 bases from J, with 16 bases in between. Germline lookup yields CDR1 LGHNA and CDR2 YSLEER. The CDR3 is made up of 13 amino acids. The chain's CDR3 is CASQGHSRGELFF. The CDR3 DNA reads as TGCGCCAGTCAGGGACATTCCAGAGGGGAGCTGTTTTTT.

V gene TRBV20-1 combines with J gene TRBJ2-5; no clear D gene. CDR1 and CDR2 from the germline V gene are DFQATT and SNEGSKA (reference sequence). V gave up 0 bases and J gave up 6 bases, with 14 bases separating them. This CDR3 spans 14 amino acids. CDR3 coding DNA: TGCAGTGCTAGAGATGGTAGGAATAGGAAGACCCAGTACTTC. It codes for CSARDGRNRKTQYF.

This clonotype was picked up a small number of times. The V call is TRBV10-3, the J call TRBJ2-5; D is perhaps TRBD1 or TRBD2 (7 bases each). With 7 bases removed from V and 4 bases from J, the gap between germline ends came to 19 bases. The CDR3 sequence is 15 residues long. CDR1 is ENHRY and CDR2 is SYGVKD in the germline V gene. DNA for the CDR3: TGTGCCATCACAAAATCGACAGGGAGGGGAGAGACCCAGTACTTC. Translated, it gives CAITKSTGRGETQYF.

Turning to this clonotype: Compared with germline, one end of the junction differs, possibly owing to a read error. The chain carries TRBV7-7 and TRBJ2-3, with no clear D. The CDR3 totals 13 residues. The germline V gene has CDR1 SSHAT and CDR2 FNYEAQ (reference sequence). The CDR3 protein is CASSWPFTDTQYF. CDR3 DNA sequence: TGTGCTAGCAGCTGGCCATTCACAGATACGCAGTATTTT.

This clonotype was counted a few times. This rearrangement joins TRBV9 to TRBJ2-2; 9 bases are shared with TRBD2. Per the germline V gene, CDR1 is SGDLS and CDR2 is YYNGEE. There are 15 residues in the CDR3. V dropped 4 bases and J dropped 7; count of bases not matched to a gene: 8. CDR3: CASSPLSGGLGELFF. Written as DNA, the CDR3 is TGTGCCAGCAGCCCCTTGAGCGGGGGGCTCGGGGAGCTGTTTTTT.

A few counts support this clonotype. The chain uses TRBV27 and TRBJ2-1; D ambiguous. Germline V gives CDR1 MNHEY, CDR2 SMNVEV (reference sequence). V shed 3 bases and J shed 6 bases, with 15 bases lying between them. The length of the CDR3 is 15 residues. The CDR3 DNA follows: TGTGCCAGCAGTTTTACCCCCTCACCCCTCAATGAGCAGTTCTTC. It is translated as CASSFTPSPLNEQFF.

This clonotype was observed a few times. The gene calls are TRBV7-9 and TRBJ2-7; no clear D. The CDR3 has 13 amino acids. CDR1 is SEHNR, CDR2 FQNEAQ, per germline (reference sequence). Trimming pared 10 bases from V and 2 bases from J, leaving 15 bases between. The CDR3 DNA reads TGTGCCACCACGGTCCCGGGTCCCTACGAGCAGTACTTC. Residues: CATTVPGPYEQYF.

V and J are TRBV5-1 and TRBJ2-4, with a possible D match to TRBD2 (5 bases). V was trimmed by 4 bases and J by 0 bases, leaving 11 bases between them. This CDR3 is 15 amino acids long. Germline CDR1 and CDR2: SGHRS and YFSETQ. CDR3 sequence (DNA): TGCGCCAGCAGCCCGAGCGGTATAGCCAAAAACATTCAGTACTTC. The encoded protein is CASSPSGIAKNIQYF.

The chain combines TRBV9 with TRBJ2-1; a possible D gene is TRBD2 (7 bases). This CDR3 contains 15 residues. Germline loops: CDR1 SGDLS, CDR2 YYNGEE. V was pared by 4 bases and J by 7 bases, with 18 bases between. CDR3 DNA sequence: TGTGCCAGCAGCCCCCTTCCCGGGGGGCGGAATGAGCAGTTCTTC. Protein product: CASSPLPGGRNEQFF. The entire variable domain, with the rest obtained from reference TRBV9 and TRBJ2-1, is as follows: DSGVTQTPKHLITATGQRVTLRCSPRSGDLSVYWYQQSLDQGLQFLIQYYNGEERAKGNILERFSAQQFPDLHSELNLSSLELGDSALYFCASSPLPGGRNEQFFGPGTRLTVL.

This clonotype was recorded at least ten times. The chain's CDR3 is CASSLFSGGAEETQYF. The CDR3 DNA reads TGTGCCAGCAGTTTATTTAGCGGGGGGGCGGAGGAGACCCAGTACTTC. The genes are TRBV12-3 or TRBV12-4 and TRBJ2-5; 11 bases agree with TRBD2. There are 16 residues in the CDR3. Losses at the gene ends were 2 bases for V and 5 bases for J; bases not matched to a gene: 7.

This clonotype has more than one count but fewer than ten. V usage is TRBV7-3 and J usage is TRBJ2-1; 11 bases are a match to TRBD1. The CDR3 runs 16 residues. Germline loops: CDR1 SGHTA, CDR2 FQGTGA. The V segment lost 5 bases and the J segment 2 bases; nucleotides outside the gene matches: 5. CDR3 protein: CASSGQGAHPYNEQFF. Here the CDR3 DNA reads TGTGCCAGCAGCGGACAGGGGGCCCATCCCTACAATGAGCAGTTCTTC.

This clonotype was seen only a few times. One junction end does not reproduce the germline sequence, and a read error may be involved. J is TRBJ2-1 and V is TRBV7-9; 12 bases match TRBD2. The CDR3 is 14 residues long. Germline assignment: CDR1 SEHNR and CDR2 FQNEAQ (reference sequence). The chain's CDR3 is CASSTTLAGGPAIF. CDR3 bases: TGTGCCAGCAGCACGACACTAGCGGGAGGCCCTGCGATCTTC.

Ten or more counts support this clonotype. The chain has TRBV6-5 and TRBJ2-2, with D perhaps matching TRBD1 (6 bases). The V gene lost 10 bases and the J gene lost 4 bases, with 16 bases spanning the gap. The germline gives CDR1 MNHEY, CDR2 SVGAGI. The CDR3 sequence is 14 residues long. DNA for the CDR3: TGTGCCACCATACCACAGGGTCGCACCGGGGAGCTGTTTTTT. It yields the protein CATIPQGRTGELFF.

This clonotype came up a few times. The chain combines TRBV3-1 with TRBJ2-6, with 9 nucleotides matching TRBD2. This CDR3 has 19 amino acids. Germline V CDR1 and CDR2: LGHDT, YNNKEL (reference sequence). V shed 0 bases and J 1 base; nucleotides not matched to a gene: 7. The chain's CDR3 is CASSQDEGLAASGANVLTF. CDR3 nucleotides: TGTGCCAGCAGCCAAGATGAGGGACTAGCAGCATCTGGGGCCAACGTCCTGACTTTC.

This clonotype was detected a few times. The chain uses TRBV5-1 and TRBJ2-7; tentative D call: TRBD1 (7 bases). This CDR3 region has 15 residues. V lost 2 bases to trimming and J lost 2 bases, with 14 bases between them. Germline lookup yields CDR1 SGHRS and CDR2 YFSETQ. CDR3 DNA: TGCGCCAGCAGCTTTGCTGGAGGGGGCGCCTACGAGCAGTACTTC. Its protein product is CASSFAGGGAYEQYF.

The chain recombines TRBV12-3 or TRBV12-4 with TRBJ1-4, with a possible D match to TRBD1 (6 bases). With 11 bases removed from V and 6 bases from J, the gap between germline ends came to 19 bases. The CDR3 is made up of 14 amino acids. The CDR3, as DNA: TGTGCCTGCAACGCGGGGGCTAGGTATGAAAAACTGTTTTTT. Translated: CACNAGARYEKLFF.

The V call is TRBV5-1, the J call TRBJ2-7, with 8 nucleotides matching TRBD2. The CDR3 covers 14 residues. Trimming removed 3 bases from V and 2 bases from J; junction bases left unmatched: 4. CDR1 is SGHRS, CDR2 YFSETQ, per germline. CDR3 protein: CASSSPGGAYEQYF. CDR3 nucleotide sequence: TGCGCCAGCAGCTCACCCGGGGGGGCCTACGAGCAGTACTTC.

The chain uses TRBV7-2 and TRBJ2-2, with D perhaps matching TRBD1 (6 bases). This CDR3 region has 14 residues. Trimming took off 3 bases at V and 4 bases at J, with 9 bases between the two ends. Per germline, CDR1 SGHTA and CDR2 FQGNSA. CDR3 in DNA: TGTGCCAGCAGCTTTTCAGGGGCCACCGGGGAGCTGTTTTTT. This codes for CASSFSGATGELFF.

J is TRBJ2-1 and V is TRBV5-8; unclear D gene. The germline V and J ends were trimmed by 0 bases and 3 bases, with 16 bases remaining between them. CDR3 size: 17 residues. CDR1 SGHTS and CDR2 YDEGEE come from the germline V gene. In nucleotides, the CDR3 is TGTGCCAGCAGCTTGGTCCCACGGGTCCCCGGCTACAATGAGCAGTTCTTC. Protein sequence: CASSLVPRVPGYNEQFF.

In the case of this clonotype: Likely a read error: the CDR3 ends without its conserved phenylalanine or tryptophan. The rearrangement uses TRBV4-1 and TRBJ2-2, with 10 bases aligning to TRBD2. The CDR3 contains 14 residues. After removal of 6 bases from V and 8 bases from J, the junction contained 6 bases not matched to a gene. Germline V gene sequence: CDR1 MGHRA, CDR2 YSYEKL. CDR3 amino acids: CASRLAGRGGELFI. CDR3 nucleotides: TGCGCCAGCAGACTAGCGGGGCGTGGTGGGGAGCTGTTTATT.

This clonotype was seen a few times. This rearrangement joins TRBV5-6 to TRBJ2-5; 14 bases line up with TRBD2. CDR1 and CDR2 from the germline V gene are SGHDT and YYEEEE. The junction had 10 bases not matched to a gene; V was cut back by 1 base and J by 5 bases. The CDR3 extends over 18 amino acids. In nucleotides, the CDR3 is TGTGCCAGCAGCTTGAGGACGACTAGCGGGGGGGCCGGGGAGACCCAGTACTTC. The encoded protein is CASSLRTTSGGAGETQYF.

The chain is built from TRBV29-1 and TRBJ2-7; D not certain. Trimming took 8 bases from V and 5 from J, leaving 22 bases between them. The CDR3 is made up of 14 amino acids. Germline CDR1 SQVTM, CDR2 ANQGSEA. The CDR3 here is CSCVGDQESNEQYF. The CDR3 bases are TGCAGCTGCGTTGGGGATCAGGAATCTAACGAGCAGTACTTC.